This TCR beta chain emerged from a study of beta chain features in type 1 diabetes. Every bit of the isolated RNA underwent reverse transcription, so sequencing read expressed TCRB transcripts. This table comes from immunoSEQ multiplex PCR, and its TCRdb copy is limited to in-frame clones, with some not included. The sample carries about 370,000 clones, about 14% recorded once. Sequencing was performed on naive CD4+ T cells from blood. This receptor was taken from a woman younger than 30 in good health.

This CDR3 is CASSVLAGAPQGEQFF. The DNA for the CDR3 is TGTGCCAGTAGTGTACTAGCGGGTGCCCCTCAGGGTGAGCAGTTCTTC. The V gene is TRBV19, the J gene TRBJ2-1; 9 bases fit TRBD2. The CDR3 consists of 16 residues. Germline V CDR1 and CDR2: LNHDA, SQIVND (reference sequence). With V trimmed by 5 bases and J by 9 bases, 14 bases remained unmatched. Full variable domain (rest looked up from reference TRBV19 and TRBJ2-1): DGGITQSPKYLFRKEGQNVTLSCEQNLNHDAMYWYRQDPGQGLRLIYYSQIVNDFQKGDIAEGYSVSREKKESFPLTVTSAQKNPTAFYLCASSVLAGAPQGEQFFGPGTRLTVL.